This entry describes one T cell receptor (beta chain). Antigen: not known. One junction end disagrees with the germline gene, perhaps due to a read error. This record belongs to a study of response to subunit inactivated influenza vaccine. Study-level points and caveats: Authors suggested few new T cells are recruited by each seasonal influenza vaccination.

Each CDR3 protein gets one entry after TCRdb re-called the RT-PCR reads with MiXCR. The repertoire has under 500,000 distinct CDR3 sequences, approximately 11% of them found once; the top ten carry approximately 12%. The CDR3 totals 13 residues. The germline CDR1 and CDR2 sequences are SGHTA and FQGNSA. Sequenced here: PBMCs from blood, sampled roughly 47 days after vaccination. The chain joins TRBV7-2 to TRBJ2-1, with unresolved D. This receptor was taken from a middle-aged man who received an inactivated influenza vaccine. CDR3 sequence (DNA): TGTGCCAGCAGCTTAGATTGGGCAAGGGCCGTTCCCTTC. It codes for CASSLDWARAVPF.